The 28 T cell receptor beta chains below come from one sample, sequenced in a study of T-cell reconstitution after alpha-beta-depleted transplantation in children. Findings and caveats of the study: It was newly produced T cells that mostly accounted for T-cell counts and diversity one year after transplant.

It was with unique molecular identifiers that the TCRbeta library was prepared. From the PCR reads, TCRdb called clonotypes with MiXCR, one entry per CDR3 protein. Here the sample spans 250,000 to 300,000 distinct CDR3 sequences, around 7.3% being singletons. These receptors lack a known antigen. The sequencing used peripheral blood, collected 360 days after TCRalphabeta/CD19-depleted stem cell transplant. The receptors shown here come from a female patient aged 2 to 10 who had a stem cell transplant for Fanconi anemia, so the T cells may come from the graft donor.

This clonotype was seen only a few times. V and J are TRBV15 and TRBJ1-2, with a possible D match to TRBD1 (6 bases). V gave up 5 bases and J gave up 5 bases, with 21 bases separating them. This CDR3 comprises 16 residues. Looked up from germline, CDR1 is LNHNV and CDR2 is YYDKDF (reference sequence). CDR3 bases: TGTGCCACCAGCCCCAGAGGTGGGGGCCGATTTTATGGCTACACCTTC. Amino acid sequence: CATSPRGGGRFYGYTF.

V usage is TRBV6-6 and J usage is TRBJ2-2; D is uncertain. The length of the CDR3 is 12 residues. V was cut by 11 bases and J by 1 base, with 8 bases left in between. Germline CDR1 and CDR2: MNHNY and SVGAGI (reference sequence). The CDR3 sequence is CAHAGNTGELFF. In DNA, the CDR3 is TGTGCCCACGCTGGGAACACCGGGGAGCTGTTTTTT.

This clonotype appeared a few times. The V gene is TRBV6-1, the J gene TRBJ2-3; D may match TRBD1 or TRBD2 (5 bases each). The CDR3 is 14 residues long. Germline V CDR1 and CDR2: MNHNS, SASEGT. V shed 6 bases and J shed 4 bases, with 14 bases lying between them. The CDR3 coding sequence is TGTGCCAGCAGGCGGAGAGGGGTTGCAGATACGCAGTATTTT. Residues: CASRRRGVADTQYF.

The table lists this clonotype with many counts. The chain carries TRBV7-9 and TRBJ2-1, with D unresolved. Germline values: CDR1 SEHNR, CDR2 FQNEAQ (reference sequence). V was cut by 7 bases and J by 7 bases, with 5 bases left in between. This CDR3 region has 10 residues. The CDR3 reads CASIENEQFF. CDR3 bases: TGTGCCAGCATTGAAAATGAGCAGTTCTTC.

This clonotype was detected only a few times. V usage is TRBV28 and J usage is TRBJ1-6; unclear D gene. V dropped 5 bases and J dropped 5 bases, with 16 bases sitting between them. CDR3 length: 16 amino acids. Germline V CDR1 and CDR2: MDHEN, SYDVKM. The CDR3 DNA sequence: TGTGCCAGCAGTGTACTAGGGAGGAGCGATAATTCACCCCTCCACTTT. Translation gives CASSVLGRSDNSPLHF.

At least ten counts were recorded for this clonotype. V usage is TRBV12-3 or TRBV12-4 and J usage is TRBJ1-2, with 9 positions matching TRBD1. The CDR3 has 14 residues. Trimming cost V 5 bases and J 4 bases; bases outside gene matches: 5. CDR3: CASSRRDRVYGYTF. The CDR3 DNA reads TGTGCCAGCAGTCGCCGGGACAGGGTCTATGGCTACACCTTC.

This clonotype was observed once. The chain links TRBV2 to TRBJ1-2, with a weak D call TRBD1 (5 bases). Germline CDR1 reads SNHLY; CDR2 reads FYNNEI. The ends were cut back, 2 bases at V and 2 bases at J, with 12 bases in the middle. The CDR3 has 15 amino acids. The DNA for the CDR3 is TGTGCCAGCAGTGAATTAGCGGGACGGAACTATGGCTACACCTTC. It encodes CASSELAGRNYGYTF.

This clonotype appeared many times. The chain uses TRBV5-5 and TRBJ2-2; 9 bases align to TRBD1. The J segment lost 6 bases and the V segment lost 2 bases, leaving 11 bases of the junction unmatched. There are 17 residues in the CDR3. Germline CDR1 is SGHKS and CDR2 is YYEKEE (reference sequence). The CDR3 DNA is TGTGCCAGCAGCTTCCATTTCGGACAGGGGATGGCCGGGGAGCTGTTTTTT. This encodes CASSFHFGQGMAGELFF.

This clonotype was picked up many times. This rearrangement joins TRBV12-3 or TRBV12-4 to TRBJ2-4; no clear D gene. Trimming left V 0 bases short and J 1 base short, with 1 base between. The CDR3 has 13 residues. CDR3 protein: CASSLAAKNIQYF. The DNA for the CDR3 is TGTGCCAGCAGTTTAGCGGCCAAAAACATTCAGTACTTC.

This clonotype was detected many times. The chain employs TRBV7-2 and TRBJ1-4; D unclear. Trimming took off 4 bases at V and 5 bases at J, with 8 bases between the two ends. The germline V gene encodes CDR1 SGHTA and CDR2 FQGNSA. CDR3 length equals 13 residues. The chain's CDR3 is CASSSLGNEKLFF. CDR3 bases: TGTGCCAGCAGCTCACTGGGAAATGAAAAACTGTTTTTT.

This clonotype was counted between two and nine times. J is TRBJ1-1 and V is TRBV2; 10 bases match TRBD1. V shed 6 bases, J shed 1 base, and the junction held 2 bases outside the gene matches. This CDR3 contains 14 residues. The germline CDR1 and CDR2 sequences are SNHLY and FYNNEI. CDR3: CASRWDRGNTEAFF. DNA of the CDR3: TGTGCCAGCAGGTGGGACAGGGGGAACACTGAAGCTTTCTTT.

CDR3 region: CASSIVAGSYNEQFF. The CDR3 DNA reads TGTGCCAGTAGTATAGTAGCGGGATCCTACAATGAGCAGTTCTTC. The chain couples TRBV19 to TRBJ2-1; TRBD2 aligns across 8 bases. This CDR3 region has 15 residues. Unmatched junction bases numbered 0, after V lost 1 base and J lost 1 base. From germline, CDR1 is LNHDA and CDR2 SQIVND (reference sequence).

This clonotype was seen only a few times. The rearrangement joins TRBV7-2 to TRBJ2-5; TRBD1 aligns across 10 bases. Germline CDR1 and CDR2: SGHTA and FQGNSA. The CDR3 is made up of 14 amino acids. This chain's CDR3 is CAEGRDRGQETQYF. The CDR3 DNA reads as TGTGCGGAGGGGCGGGACAGGGGTCAAGAGACCCAGTACTTC.

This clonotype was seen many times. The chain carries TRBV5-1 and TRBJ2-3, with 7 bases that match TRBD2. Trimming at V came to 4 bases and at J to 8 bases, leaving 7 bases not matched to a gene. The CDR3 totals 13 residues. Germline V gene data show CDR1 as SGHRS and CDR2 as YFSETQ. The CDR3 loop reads CASSVATSATQYF. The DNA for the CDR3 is TGCGCCAGCAGCGTCGCCACTAGCGCTACGCAGTATTTT. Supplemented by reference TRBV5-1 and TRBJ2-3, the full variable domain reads KAGVTQTPRYLIKTRGQQVTLSCSPISGHRSVSWYQQTPGQGLQFLFEYFSETQRNKGNFPGRFSGRQFSNSRSEMNVSTLELGDSALYLCASSVATSATQYFGPGTRLTVL.

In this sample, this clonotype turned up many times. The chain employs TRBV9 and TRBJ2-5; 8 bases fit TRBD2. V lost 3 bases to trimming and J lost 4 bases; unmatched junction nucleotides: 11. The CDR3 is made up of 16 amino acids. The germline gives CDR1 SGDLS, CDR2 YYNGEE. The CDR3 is CASSERPGTRGETQYF. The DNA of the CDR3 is TGTGCCAGCAGCGAACGACCTGGGACTAGGGGAGAGACCCAGTACTTC.

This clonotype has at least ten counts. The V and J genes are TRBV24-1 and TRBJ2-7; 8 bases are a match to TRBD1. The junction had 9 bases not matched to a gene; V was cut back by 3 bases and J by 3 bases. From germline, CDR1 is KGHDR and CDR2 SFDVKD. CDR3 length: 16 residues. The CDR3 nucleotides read TGTGCCACCAGTGATCCGACAGGGGTTCACCGCTACGAGCAGTACTTC. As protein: CATSDPTGVHRYEQYF.

DNA for the CDR3: TGTGCCAGCAGTTTTTGGGGGGGAAAGACCCAGTACTTC. It encodes CASSFWGGKTQYF. The genes are TRBV27 and TRBJ2-5; 7 bases are a match to TRBD2. Trimming at V came to 3 bases and at J to 6 bases, leaving 4 bases not matched to a gene. Germline assignment: CDR1 MNHEY and CDR2 SMNVEV (reference sequence). The CDR3 length is 13 residues.

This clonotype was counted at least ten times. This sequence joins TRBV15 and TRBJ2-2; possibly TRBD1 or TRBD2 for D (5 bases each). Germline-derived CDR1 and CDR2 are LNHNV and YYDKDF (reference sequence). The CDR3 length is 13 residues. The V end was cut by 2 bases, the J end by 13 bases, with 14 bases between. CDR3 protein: CATSRPGAGPLFF. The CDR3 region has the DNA TGTGCCACCAGCAGACCCGGGGCAGGTCCGCTGTTTTTT.

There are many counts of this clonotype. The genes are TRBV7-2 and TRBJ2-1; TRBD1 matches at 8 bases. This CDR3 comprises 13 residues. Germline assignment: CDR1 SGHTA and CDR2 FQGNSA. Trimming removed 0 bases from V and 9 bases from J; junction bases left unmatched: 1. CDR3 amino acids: CASSLARGREQFF. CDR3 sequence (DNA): TGTGCCAGCAGCTTAGCCAGGGGGCGTGAGCAGTTCTTC. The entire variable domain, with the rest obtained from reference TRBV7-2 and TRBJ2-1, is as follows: GAGVSQSPSNKVTEKGKDVELRCDPISGHTALYWYRQSLGQGLEFLIYFQGNSAPDKSGLPSDRFSAERTGGSVSTLTIQRTQQEDSAVYLCASSLARGREQFFGPGTRLTVL.

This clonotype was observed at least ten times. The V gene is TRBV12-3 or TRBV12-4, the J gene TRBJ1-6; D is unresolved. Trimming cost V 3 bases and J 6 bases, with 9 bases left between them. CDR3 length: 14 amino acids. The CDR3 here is CASSFAGVNSPLHF. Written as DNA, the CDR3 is TGTGCCAGCAGTTTTGCTGGGGTTAATTCACCCCTCCACTTT.

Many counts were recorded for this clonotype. CDR3 protein: CSASRGPYEQYF. The CDR3 coding sequence is TGCAGTGCGAGTAGGGGGCCCTACGAGCAGTACTTC. The V gene is TRBV20-1, the J gene TRBJ2-7; the match to TRBD1 covers 7 bases. Germline CDR1 and CDR2: DFQATT and SNEGSKA (reference sequence). The CDR3 consists of 12 residues. J lost 2 bases, V lost 6 bases, and 4 bases had no gene match.

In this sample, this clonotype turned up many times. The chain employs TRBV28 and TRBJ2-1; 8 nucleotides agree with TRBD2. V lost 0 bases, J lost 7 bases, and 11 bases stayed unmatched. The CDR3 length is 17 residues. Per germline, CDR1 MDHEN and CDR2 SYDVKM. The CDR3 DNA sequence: TGTGCCAGCAGTTTATGGGGGAACGGGGGGGTCGCTAATGAGCAGTTCTTC. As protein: CASSLWGNGGVANEQFF.

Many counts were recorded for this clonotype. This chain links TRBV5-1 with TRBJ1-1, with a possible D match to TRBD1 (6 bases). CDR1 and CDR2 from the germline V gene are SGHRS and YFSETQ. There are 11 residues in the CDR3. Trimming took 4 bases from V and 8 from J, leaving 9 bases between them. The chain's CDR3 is CASSLGQEAFF. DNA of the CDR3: TGCGCCAGCAGCCTCGGACAGGAAGCTTTCTTT.

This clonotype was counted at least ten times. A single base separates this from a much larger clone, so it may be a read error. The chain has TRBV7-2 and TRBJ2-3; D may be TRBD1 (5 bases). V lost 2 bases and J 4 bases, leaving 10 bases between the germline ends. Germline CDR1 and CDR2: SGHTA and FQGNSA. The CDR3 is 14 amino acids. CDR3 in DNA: TGTGCCAGCAGCTTAAGGGGCGGCGCAGATACGCAGTATTTT. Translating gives CASSLRGGADTQYF.

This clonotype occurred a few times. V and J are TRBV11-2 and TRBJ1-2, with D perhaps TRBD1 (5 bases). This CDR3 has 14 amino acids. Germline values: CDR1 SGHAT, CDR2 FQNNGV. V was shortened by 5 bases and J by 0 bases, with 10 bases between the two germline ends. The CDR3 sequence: CASSRGVPNYGYTF. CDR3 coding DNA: TGTGCCAGCAGCCGGGGGGTTCCTAACTATGGCTACACCTTC. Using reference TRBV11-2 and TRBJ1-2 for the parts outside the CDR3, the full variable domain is EAGVAQSPRYKIIEKRQSVAFWCNPISGHATLYWYQQILGQGPKLLIQFQNNGVVDDSQLPKDRFSAERLKGVDSTLKIQPAKLEDSAVYLCASSRGVPNYGYTFGSGTRLTVV.

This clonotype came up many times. The DNA of the CDR3 is TGTGCCAGCAGCCATAGGGACAGGTCCTACGAGCAGTACTTC. This translates into CASSHRDRSYEQYF. The chain joins TRBV3-1 to TRBJ2-7; 8 bases map to TRBD1. The ends lost 3 bases at V and 1 base at J; junction bases unmatched: 2. The CDR3 has 14 amino acids. Germline CDR1 and CDR2: LGHDT and YNNKEL (reference sequence).

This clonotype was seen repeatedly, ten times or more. The CDR3 DNA follows: TGTGCCAGCAAGTTTGGGACCAATCAGCCCCAGCATTTT. This translates into CASKFGTNQPQHF. The V gene is TRBV12-3 or TRBV12-4, the J gene TRBJ1-5, with D perhaps TRBD1 (5 bases). This CDR3 has 13 residues. The V gene lost 7 bases and the J gene lost 3 bases, with 10 bases spanning the gap.

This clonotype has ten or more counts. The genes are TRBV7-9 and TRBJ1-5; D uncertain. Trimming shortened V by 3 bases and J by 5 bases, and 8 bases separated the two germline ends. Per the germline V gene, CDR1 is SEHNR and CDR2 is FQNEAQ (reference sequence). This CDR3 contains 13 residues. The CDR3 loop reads CASSFGVDQPQHF. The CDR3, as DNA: TGTGCCAGCAGCTTTGGGGTTGATCAGCCCCAGCATTTT.